Following are 15 T cell receptor beta chains from one sample sequenced in a study of CD8+ T cells in alopecia areata. Treatment defined: oral pan-JAK inhibitor, 5-10 mg twice daily. Following RNA extraction, reverse transcription yielded cDNA that acted as the sequencing template. The assay was immunoSEQ multiplex PCR, and TCRdb's table has in-frame clones only and misses some. Of over 95,000 clones listed, 50% to 65% are singletons. The source material was CD4+ T cells sorted from blood, sampled at week 24, from a patient treated with tofacitinib. These receptors were obtained from a human donor with alopecia areata.

The chain is built from TRBV6-1 and TRBJ1-5; the D is unclear. V lost 7 bases and J 2 bases, leaving 9 bases between the germline ends. The CDR3 is 13 amino acids. Germline CDR1 reads MNHNS; CDR2 reads SASEGT. CDR3 loop: CASIQWGNQPQHF. The CDR3 bases are TGTGCCAGCATCCAGTGGGGCAATCAGCCCCAGCATTTT.

The V gene is TRBV9, the J gene TRBJ2-6; D gene uncertain. Per the germline V gene, CDR1 is SGDLS and CDR2 is YYNGEE. The CDR3 covers 15 residues. V shed 2 bases and J shed 0 bases, with 6 bases lying between them. DNA for the CDR3: TGTGCCAGCAGCGTCGAGCACTCTGGGGCCAACGTCCTGACTTTC. Translated, it gives CASSVEHSGANVLTF.

The chain combines TRBV29-1 with TRBJ2-1; unclear D gene. The CDR3 has 13 residues. The V end lost 7 bases, the J end lost 4 bases, and 14 bases lay between the germline ends. Germline lookup yields CDR1 SQVTM and CDR2 ANQGSEA. The DNA for the CDR3 is TGCAGCGAGGGTGGGGTAGAGTACAATGAGCAGTTCTTC. It specifies CSEGGVEYNEQFF.

V gene TRBV7-9 combines with J gene TRBJ2-5; 8 positions match TRBD1. The J call may be faulty, since TRBJ2-7 better matches the DNA end. The V gene's germline CDR1 is SEHNR and CDR2 FQNEAQ (reference sequence). The CDR3 runs to 15 residues. The CDR3 DNA follows: TGTGCCAGCAGCACCTACAGGACAGGGAACGGCGAGCAGTACTTC. This codes for CASSTYRTGNGEQYF.

The chain combines TRBV29-1 with TRBJ1-2, with 9 nucleotides matching TRBD1. CDR3 length equals 11 residues. The germline V gene encodes CDR1 SQVTM and CDR2 ANQGSEA. The ends lost 4 bases at V and 8 bases at J; junction bases unmatched: 2. In DNA, the CDR3 is TGCAGCGTTGGGACAGGGGAAGGCTACACCTTC. As protein: CSVGTGEGYTF. The full variable domain, with the rest looked up from reference TRBV29-1 and TRBJ1-2, is SAVISQKPSRDICQRGTSLTIQCQVDSQVTMMFWYRQQPGQSLTLIATANQGSEATYESGFVIDKFPISRPNLTFSTLTVSNMSPEDSSIYLCSVGTGEGYTFGSGTRLTVV.

This chain connects TRBV9 to TRBJ2-5; TRBD2 agrees at 8 bases. J was trimmed by 2 bases and V by 2 bases; bases with no gene match: 5. Per germline, CDR1 SGDLS and CDR2 YYNGEE. This CDR3 has 15 amino acids. The DNA of the CDR3 is TGTGCCAGCAGCGTTGCGACTAGCGTACAAGAGACCCAGTACTTC. It translates to CASSVATSVQETQYF.

In this sample, this clone turned up many times. The chain has TRBV5-1 and TRBJ1-2, with 8 bases identical to TRBD1. J was trimmed by 12 bases and V by 0 bases; bases with no gene match: 7. CDR1 is SGHRS, CDR2 YFSETQ, per germline. This CDR3 has 13 amino acids. CDR3 nucleotide sequence: TGCGCCAGCAGCTTGGGTGACAGGGGTCAGAACACCTTC. Amino acids: CASSLGDRGQNTF.

CDR3 residues: CSVDIGRVGEQYF. In nucleotides, the CDR3 is TGCAGCGTTGATATAGGAAGGGTTGGCGAGCAGTACTTC. The chain combines TRBV29-1 with TRBJ2-7, with D hard to call. This CDR3 contains 13 residues. The V gene lost 3 bases and the J gene lost 6 bases, with 15 bases spanning the gap. Per germline, CDR1 SQVTM and CDR2 ANQGSEA.

The chain uses TRBV5-4 and TRBJ1-2, with no clear D. The germline gives CDR1 SGHNT, CDR2 YYREEE (reference sequence). V lost 4 bases, J lost 0 bases, and 16 bases lay in between. This CDR3 spans 16 amino acids. Here the CDR3 reads CASSLPGVASNYGYTF. For the CDR3, the DNA is TGTGCCAGCAGCCTGCCCGGGGTGGCCTCTAACTATGGCTACACCTTC.

In this sample, this clone turned up once. The rearrangement joins TRBV28 to TRBJ1-5, with a weak D call TRBD1 (5 bases). The germline CDR1 and CDR2 sequences are MDHEN and SYDVKM. The CDR3 covers 16 residues. V was pared by 5 bases and J by 2 bases, with 16 bases between. CDR3 nucleotide sequence: TGTGCCAGCAGTGACTCGGACAAAGGGGGCAATCAGCCCCAGCATTTT. The encoded protein is CASSDSDKGGNQPQHF.

CDR3 residues: CASSHRDGYTF. CDR3 nucleotides: TGTGCCAGCAGTCACAGGGATGGCTACACCTTC. The chain joins TRBV28 to TRBJ1-2, with a weak D call TRBD1 (6 bases). The V end lost 5 bases, the J end lost 6 bases, and 7 bases lay between the germline ends. Germline V gives CDR1 MDHEN, CDR2 SYDVKM. CDR3 size: 11 residues.

This chain uses TRBV5-1 with TRBJ1-1, with D maybe TRBD1 (5 bases). In germline, CDR1 is SGHRS, CDR2 YFSETQ. The ends were cut back, 0 bases at V and 6 bases at J, with 12 bases in the middle. The CDR3 has 14 amino acids. The CDR3 spells CASSLEPGTAEAFF. The CDR3 coding sequence is TGCGCCAGCAGCTTGGAACCCGGGACCGCTGAAGCTTTCTTT.

The chain carries TRBV28 and TRBJ2-1; D perhaps matches TRBD2 (5 bases). CDR3 length equals 15 residues. Germline V gene lookup returns CDR1 MDHEN and CDR2 SYDVKM. V was trimmed by 5 bases and J by 0 bases, leaving 11 bases between them. This chain's CDR3 is CASSRERGSYNEQFF. In DNA, the CDR3 is TGTGCCAGCAGTAGGGAGAGAGGCTCCTACAATGAGCAGTTCTTC. The whole variable domain, filled in from reference TRBV28 and TRBJ2-1, reads DVKVTQSSRYLVKRTGEKVFLECVQDMDHENMFWYRQDPGLGLRLIYFSYDVKMKEKGDIPEGYSVSREKKERFSLILESASTNQTSMYLCASSRERGSYNEQFFGPGTRLTVL.

Remarks on this clone: This sample also contains other DNA sequences that code for the same CDR3. This chain connects TRBV7-2 to TRBJ1-1; no clear D gene. Germline CDR1 reads SGHTA; CDR2 reads FQGNSA. The CDR3 has 14 amino acids. V dropped 5 bases and J dropped 0 bases, with 10 bases sitting between them. The DNA of the CDR3 is TGTGCCAGCAGCCTGGGTCGGGTGAACACTGAAGCTTTCTTT. Translating gives CASSLGRVNTEAFF.

To note about this clone: The conserved closing phenylalanine or tryptophan is absent in this CDR3, likely reflecting a read error. No DNA is shown, since the ends of the CDR3 on it are uncertain; the CDR3 is the one TCRdb lists. V usage is TRBV23-1 and J usage is TRBJ1-2. TRBV23-1 is flagged as an ORF with uncertain function. With termini counted, the CDR3 has 8 amino acids. The CDR3 sequence is CASEIQRV.